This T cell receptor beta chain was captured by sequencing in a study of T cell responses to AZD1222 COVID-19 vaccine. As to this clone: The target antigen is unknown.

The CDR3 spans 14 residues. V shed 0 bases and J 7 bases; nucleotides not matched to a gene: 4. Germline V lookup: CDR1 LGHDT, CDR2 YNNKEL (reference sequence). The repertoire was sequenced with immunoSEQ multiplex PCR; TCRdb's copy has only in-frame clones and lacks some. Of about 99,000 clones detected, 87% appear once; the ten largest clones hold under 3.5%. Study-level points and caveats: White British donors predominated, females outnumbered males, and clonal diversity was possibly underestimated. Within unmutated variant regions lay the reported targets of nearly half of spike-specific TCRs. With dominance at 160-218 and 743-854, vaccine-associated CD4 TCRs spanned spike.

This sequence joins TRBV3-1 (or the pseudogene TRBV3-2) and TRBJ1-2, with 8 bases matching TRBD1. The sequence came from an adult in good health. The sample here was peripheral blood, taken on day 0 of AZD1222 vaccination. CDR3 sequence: CASSQDDRGLGYTF. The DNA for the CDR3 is TGTGCCAGCAGCCAAGATGACAGGGGACTTGGCTACACCTTC.